This passage covers 21 T cell receptor beta chains from one sample sequenced in a study of response to subunit inactivated influenza vaccine. TCRdb called the RT-PCR reads again in MiXCR, with one record for every CDR3 protein. The repertoire consists of about 540,000 distinct CDR3 sequences, with roughly 25% occurring once and the leading ten covering roughly 2.8%. The same sample was also used in a study of T cells expressing NK-cell markers. That publication notes: Generation of TCR beta cDNA was performed by 5'RACE template switching incorporating UMIs.

Source: CD4+ T cells sorted from PBMCs, taken 11 to 12 days after vaccination. These receptor sequences come from a man aged 50-59 years who received an inactivated influenza vaccine.

J is TRBJ2-3 and V is TRBV7-8; D gene uncertain. In germline, CDR1 is SGHVS, CDR2 FQNEAQ. CDR3 length equals 14 residues. The V end lost 5 bases, the J end lost 2 bases, and 11 bases lay between the germline ends. The CDR3 nucleotides are TGTGCCAGCAGCCCGCTTTATGCCACAGATACGCAGTATTTT. Translated: CASSPLYATDTQYF.

This clonotype was detected only a few times. The genes are TRBV28 and TRBJ2-4; D gene unclear. The CDR3 length is 17 residues. Trimming cost V 7 bases and J 0 bases, with 19 bases left between them. From germline, CDR1 is MDHEN and CDR2 SYDVKM. CDR3 residues: CASTMGFSGLAKNIQYF. The CDR3 DNA reads as TGTGCCAGCACCATGGGATTCTCCGGGCTAGCCAAAAACATTCAGTACTTC.

The chain uses TRBV6-5 and TRBJ2-5; no clear D. This CDR3 is built from 15 residues. Germline-derived CDR1 and CDR2 are MNHEY and SVGAGI. The ends were cut back, 0 bases at V and 2 bases at J, with 10 bases in the middle. CDR3 sequence reads: CASSYSKIGQETQYF. The DNA of the CDR3 is TGTGCCAGCAGTTACTCGAAGATCGGACAAGAGACCCAGTACTTC.

In nucleotides, the CDR3 is TGCGCCAGCGGCAGGGGGCGTGCAGATACGCAGTATTTT. The encoded protein is CASGRGRADTQYF. The chain is built from TRBV4-3 and TRBJ2-3; 8 nucleotides agree with TRBD1. V dropped 8 bases and J dropped 4; count of bases not matched to a gene: 5. Germline V gives CDR1 LGHNA, CDR2 YSLEER. This CDR3 comprises 13 residues.

This sequence joins TRBV28 and TRBJ2-5, with D maybe TRBD1 (6 bases). The V end was cut by 6 bases, the J end by 3 bases, with 11 bases between. Germline V gives CDR1 MDHEN, CDR2 SYDVKM. This CDR3 is built from 13 residues. CDR3 sequence: CASRKQGKETQYF. DNA for the CDR3: TGTGCCAGCAGAAAACAGGGAAAAGAGACCCAGTACTTC. The variable domain in full, with the rest retrieved from reference TRBV28 and TRBJ2-5, is DVKVTQSSRYLVKRTGEKVFLECVQDMDHENMFWYRQDPGLGLRLIYFSYDVKMKEKGDIPEGYSVSREKKERFSLILESASTNQTSMYLCASRKQGKETQYFGPGTRLLVL.

This clonotype occurred a few times. CDR3 nucleotide sequence: TGTGCCAGCAGCAAGGACAGGTCTAGCGAGCAGTACTTC. Amino acid sequence: CASSKDRSSEQYF. The chain employs TRBV21-1 and TRBJ2-7; TRBD1 reflects the table's D call only, with no check against the DNA. TRBV21-1 is a pseudogene locus. CDR3 length equals 13 residues.

The chain uses TRBV10-3 and TRBJ2-3; 8 bases are a match to TRBD1. J lost 6 bases, V lost 0 bases, and 5 bases had no gene match. CDR3 size: 15 residues. In germline, CDR1 is ENHRY, CDR2 SYGVKD. The CDR3 DNA reads as TGTGCCATCAGTGAGTCCCAGACAGGGGAGGATACGCAGTATTTT. Protein sequence: CAISESQTGEDTQYF.

This clonotype has a handful of counts. This chain uses TRBV29-1 with TRBJ2-1; D is perhaps TRBD2 (6 bases). The germline gives CDR1 SQVTM, CDR2 ANQGSEA. The CDR3 totals 13 residues. Trimming left V 8 bases short and J 6 bases short, with 17 bases between. Here the CDR3 reads CSTLRVRGNEQFF. In DNA, the CDR3 is TGCAGCACCCTTAGGGTGCGGGGCAATGAGCAGTTCTTC.

The genes are TRBV6-5 and TRBJ2-5, with D perhaps matching TRBD1 (6 bases). The CDR3 is made up of 16 amino acids. Germline loops: CDR1 MNHEY, CDR2 SVGAGI. Trimming took off 4 bases at V and 5 bases at J, with 20 bases between the two ends. The chain's CDR3 is CASSSNRARVGETQYF. For the CDR3, the DNA is TGTGCCAGCAGTTCTAACAGGGCCAGGGTCGGGGAGACCCAGTACTTC.

The rearrangement joins TRBV12-3 or TRBV12-4 to TRBJ2-7; 11 bases fit TRBD1. This CDR3 is built from 14 residues. After removal of 5 bases from V and 5 bases from J, the junction contained 5 bases not matched to a gene. CDR3 in amino acids: CASSPGQGANEQYF. The CDR3 coding sequence is TGTGCCAGCAGTCCAGGACAGGGGGCCAACGAGCAGTACTTC.

The chain joins TRBV11-2 to TRBJ2-2, with 11 bases identical to TRBD1. Trimming took 8 bases from V and 7 from J; bases not matched to a gene: 12. This CDR3 contains 16 residues. The germline V gene encodes CDR1 SGHAT and CDR2 FQNNGV. Here the CDR3 reads CASGRSDRGLSGELFF. CDR3 nucleotides: TGTGCCAGCGGCAGATCGGACAGGGGGCTTAGCGGGGAGCTGTTTTTT.

This clonotype has more than one count but fewer than ten. V usage is TRBV28 and J usage is TRBJ2-2, with D perhaps TRBD1 (6 bases). Per the germline V gene, CDR1 is MDHEN and CDR2 is SYDVKM. Trimming took 6 bases from V and 6 from J, leaving 14 bases between them. The length of the CDR3 is 14 residues. CDR3 nucleotide sequence: TGTGCCAGCAGGCTAATACAGGGAGCCGGGGAGCTGTTTTTT. It yields the protein CASRLIQGAGELFF.

In its sample, this clonotype was seen a few times. V usage is TRBV10-3 and J usage is TRBJ2-3, with D unclear. The CDR3 is 15 amino acids. V was clipped by 2 bases and J by 1 base, with 10 bases between them. CDR1 is ENHRY and CDR2 is SYGVKD in the germline V gene. CDR3 sequence reads: CAISEGKVRTDTQYF. The CDR3 DNA sequence: TGTGCCATCAGTGAGGGGAAGGTTCGCACAGATACGCAGTATTTT.

The chain carries TRBV12-3 or TRBV12-4 and TRBJ2-2; no firm D call. V gave up 6 bases and J gave up 4 bases, with 15 bases separating them. The CDR3 spans 15 residues. The CDR3 DNA follows: TGTGCCAGCAGCCAGACTGGGCTCGGCACCGGGGAGCTGTTTTTT. It translates to CASSQTGLGTGELFF.

This clonotype was counted only a few times. The rearrangement uses TRBV4-2 and TRBJ2-3; D is perhaps TRBD1 (5 bases). From germline, CDR1 is LGHNA and CDR2 YNFKEQ. V was trimmed by 1 base and J by 5 bases, leaving 7 bases between them. The CDR3 is 13 amino acids. CDR3 bases: TGTGCCAGCAGCCAAGGGACAAGAGATACGCAGTATTTT. It encodes CASSQGTRDTQYF.

The chain joins TRBV2 to TRBJ1-5; a weak D match, TRBD1 (6 bases). Germline assignment: CDR1 SNHLY and CDR2 FYNNEI. The CDR3 runs 13 residues. The germline V and J ends were trimmed by 7 bases and 7 bases, with 14 bases remaining between them. In DNA, the CDR3 is TGTGCCAGCATGGGGGGCGAGGAACAGCCCCAGCATTTT. It codes for CASMGGEEQPQHF.

At least ten counts were recorded for this clonotype. The chain has TRBV29-1 and TRBJ2-1; no clear D gene. V was trimmed by 1 base and J by 3 bases, leaving 10 bases between them. The germline CDR1 and CDR2 sequences are SQVTM and ANQGSEA. CDR3 length: 14 amino acids. The CDR3: CSVEGERLYNEQFF. CDR3 DNA sequence: TGCAGCGTTGAAGGAGAAAGGCTCTACAATGAGCAGTTCTTC.

This clonotype has more than one count but fewer than ten. V gene TRBV7-8 combines with J gene TRBJ2-7; 7 bases line up with TRBD1. Germline V lookup: CDR1 SGHVS, CDR2 FQNEAQ. The CDR3 sequence is 14 residues long. Trimming cost V 5 bases and J 9 bases; bases outside gene matches: 13. This CDR3 reads CASSPYGTASVQYF. The CDR3 nucleotides are TGTGCCAGCAGCCCCTATGGGACAGCATCCGTGCAGTACTTC.

The V call is TRBV11-2, the J call TRBJ2-7, with D perhaps matching TRBD1 (6 bases). Trimming left V 0 bases short and J 6 bases short, with 12 bases between. Germline V CDR1 and CDR2: SGHAT, FQNNGV. This CDR3 region has 14 residues. CDR3 sequence: CASSLDWTALEQYF. DNA for the CDR3: TGTGCCAGCAGCTTAGATTGGACAGCACTCGAGCAGTACTTC.

This clonotype showed up just a few times. This chain connects TRBV20-1 to TRBJ2-2; 11 bases map to TRBD1. V shed 6 bases, J shed 2 bases, and the junction held 2 bases outside the gene matches. This CDR3 comprises 14 residues. Per the germline V gene, CDR1 is DFQATT and CDR2 is SNEGSKA (reference sequence). CDR3 amino acids: CSAGQGANTGELFF. The CDR3, as DNA: TGCAGTGCCGGACAGGGGGCTAACACCGGGGAGCTGTTTTTT.

This clonotype was recorded at least ten times. The chain couples TRBV7-9 to TRBJ1-2; 9 bases agree with TRBD1. Germline V gene sequence: CDR1 SEHNR, CDR2 FQNEAQ (reference sequence). The CDR3 contains 16 residues. The ends lost 5 bases at V and 3 bases at J; junction bases unmatched: 10. The CDR3 nucleotides are TGTGCCAGCAGCCGGTCCCGGGACAGGGTGGACTATGGCTACACCTTC. It codes for CASSRSRDRVDYGYTF.